This T cell receptor beta chain was captured by sequencing in a study of cytomegalovirus exposure and HLA in healthy donors. General study findings and limits: Previous analysis showed most TCR beta V segments were productive about 87% or about 30% of the time. Judged likely to be a sequencing artifact was a cluster of highly shared sequence variants. Rates of TCR association differed by HLA locus in a later analysis, with DRB1 highest and HLA-C lowest. A later analysis found common viral pathogens apparently linked to several of the most significant clusters.

Between the trimmed V and J ends, which lost 3 bases and 0 bases, there was a span of 14 bases. Germline CDR1 and CDR2: LNHDA and SQIVND (reference sequence). The CDR3 contains 16 residues. PCR involved 60 Vbeta and 13 Jbeta primers. The assay was immunoSEQ multiplex PCR, and TCRdb's table has in-frame clones only and misses some. The sample holds around 130,000 clones, roughly 86% seen once. Points on this clone: Its antigen is not identified.

This receptor was identified in a woman aged 35 to 49 in good health and CMV-seronegative. The V call is TRBV19, the J call TRBJ1-1; D remains unclear. Specimen: PBMCs. CDR3 amino acids: CASSIDRDYMNTEAFF. The CDR3 nucleotides are TGTGCCAGTAGTATCGACCGGGATTACATGAACACTGAAGCTTTCTTT. Supplemented by reference TRBV19 and TRBJ1-1, the full variable domain reads DGGITQSPKYLFRKEGQNVTLSCEQNLNHDAMYWYRQDPGQGLRLIYYSQIVNDFQKGDIAEGYSVSREKKESFPLTVTSAQKNPTAFYLCASSIDRDYMNTEAFFGQGTRLTVV.